The next 14 T cell receptor beta chains were all read from a single sample in a study of cytomegalovirus exposure and HLA in healthy donors. Produced via immunoSEQ multiplex PCR; TCRdb's table is partial and in-frame only. The top ten clones hold 5.8% of a sample with roughly 64,000 clones, 85% to 95% of them seen once. The sample consisted of PBMCs. The receptors here all came from a woman under 30 in good health and CMV-seropositive.

This chain connects TRBV29-1 to TRBJ1-2, with 8 bases that match TRBD1. Trimming removed 8 bases from V and 6 bases from J; junction bases left unmatched: 8. This CDR3 has 12 amino acids. The germline CDR1 and CDR2 sequences are SQVTM and ANQGSEA. The CDR3 nucleotides are TGCAGCAGTAGGGCAGGGGGCGATGGCTACACCTTC. It codes for CSSRAGGDGYTF.

This chain joins TRBV28 and TRBJ2-6; D gene uncertain. In germline, CDR1 is MDHEN, CDR2 SYDVKM. The CDR3 has 15 residues. V was cut by 3 bases and J by 1 base, with 7 bases left in between. CDR3 loop: CASSFVGSGANVLTF. The CDR3, as DNA: TGTGCCAGCAGTTTTGTCGGTTCTGGGGCCAACGTCCTGACTTTC.

The V gene is TRBV27, the J gene TRBJ2-1; possibly TRBD2 for D (6 bases). The V end was cut by 3 bases, the J end by 3 bases, with 15 bases between. Germline CDR1 MNHEY, CDR2 SMNVEV (reference sequence). CDR3 length: 16 residues. DNA of the CDR3: TGTGCCAGCAGTTTTGGGAGGTCTGGAGTCTACAATGAGCAGTTCTTC. Translation: CASSFGRSGVYNEQFF.

The chain couples TRBV7-7 to TRBJ2-5; 9 bases align to TRBD2. V trimming: 1 base; J trimming: 5 bases; junction bases outside the gene matches: 8. This CDR3 has 16 residues. Germline V CDR1 and CDR2: SSHAT, FNYEAQ (reference sequence). CDR3 sequence: CASSLGVAGARETQYF. The CDR3 DNA is TGTGCCAGCAGCTTAGGGGTAGCGGGGGCAAGGGAGACCCAGTACTTC.

This chain links TRBV4-2 with TRBJ2-3, with 7 positions matching TRBD2. CDR3 length equals 15 residues. Per the germline V gene, CDR1 is LGHNA and CDR2 is YNFKEQ. Unmatched junction bases numbered 2, after V lost 1 base and J lost 1 base. CDR3 sequence: CASSQGLAGTDTQYF. As DNA, the CDR3 is TGTGCCAGCAGCCAAGGACTAGCCGGCACAGATACGCAGTATTTT.

This rearrangement joins TRBV6-1 to TRBJ2-5, with TRBD1 identical over 7 bases. The germline V gene has CDR1 MNHNS and CDR2 SASEGT. V lost 6 bases and J lost 4; bases outside the gene matches: 5. The CDR3 totals 13 residues. CDR3 sequence: CASRRQGIETQYF. The CDR3 DNA reads as TGTGCCAGCAGACGACAGGGAATAGAGACCCAGTACTTC.

The chain combines TRBV7-9 with TRBJ2-3, with 7 bases identical to TRBD1. Looked up from germline, CDR1 is SEHNR and CDR2 is FQNEAQ (reference sequence). V lost 5 bases and J lost 6; bases outside the gene matches: 8. There are 14 residues in the CDR3. In nucleotides, the CDR3 is TGTGCCAGCAGCCTTCGACAGGGTTCGGATACGCAGTATTTT. Amino acid sequence: CASSLRQGSDTQYF.

The chain uses TRBV29-1 and TRBJ2-5; D may be TRBD2 (6 bases). Trimming stripped 3 bases from V and 4 bases from J, with 12 bases between. The CDR3 has 13 amino acids. CDR1 and CDR2 from the germline V gene are SQVTM and ANQGSEA. The CDR3 here is CSVDRRRGETQYF. CDR3 DNA: TGCAGCGTTGATCGCAGGAGGGGAGAGACCCAGTACTTC. Supplemented by reference TRBV29-1 and TRBJ2-5, the full variable domain reads SAVISQKPSRDICQRGTSLTIQCQVDSQVTMMFWYRQQPGQSLTLIATANQGSEATYESGFVIDKFPISRPNLTFSTLTVSNMSPEDSSIYLCSVDRRRGETQYFGPGTRLLVL.

The J gene is TRBJ2-2, the V gene TRBV11-2; possible D gene TRBD2, 6 bases. The CDR3 covers 14 residues. V gave up 4 bases and J gave up 5 bases, with 11 bases separating them. From germline, CDR1 is SGHAT and CDR2 FQNNGV. DNA of the CDR3: TGTGCCAGCAGCTCGAGCCGGGGGACCGGGGAGCTGTTTTTT. It translates to CASSSSRGTGELFF.

This clone was found once. The chain joins TRBV11-1 to TRBJ1-6, with TRBD1 as a possible D gene (6 bases). Germline CDR1 SGHAT, CDR2 FQDESV (reference sequence). This CDR3 comprises 15 residues. V dropped 3 bases and J dropped 9 bases, with 15 bases sitting between them. The CDR3 loop reads CASSLANRVGSPLHF. The DNA for the CDR3 is TGTGCCAGCAGCTTGGCGAACAGGGTCGGTTCACCCCTCCACTTT. The full variable domain, with the rest looked up from reference TRBV11-1 and TRBJ1-6, is EAEVAQSPRYKITEKSQAVAFWCDPISGHATLYWYRQILGQGPELLVQFQDESVVDDSQLPKDRFSAERLKGVDSTLKIQPAELGDSAMYLCASSLANRVGSPLHFGNGTRLTVT.

The chain's CDR3 is CASSAAGYTGELFF. The CDR3 region has the DNA TGTGCCAGCAGCGCCGCAGGGTACACCGGGGAGCTGTTTTTT. This chain connects TRBV7-9 to TRBJ2-2; perhaps TRBD1 as D (5 bases). Per germline, CDR1 SEHNR and CDR2 FQNEAQ (reference sequence). CDR3 length: 14 amino acids. V lost 5 bases to trimming and J lost 3 bases, with 10 bases between them.

This chain uses TRBV14 with TRBJ2-4; no definite D call. Looked up from germline, CDR1 is SGHDN and CDR2 is FVKESK. V was pared by 1 base and J by 0 bases, with 13 bases between. CDR3 length equals 17 residues. In DNA form, the CDR3 reads TGTGCCAGCAGCCAAGGTATGTGGGCCTTAGCCAAAAACATTCAGTACTTC. Amino acid sequence: CASSQGMWALAKNIQYF.

The rearrangement joins TRBV19 to TRBJ2-5; 7 nucleotides align to TRBD2. From germline, CDR1 is LNHDA and CDR2 SQIVND (reference sequence). V lost 1 base, J lost 4 bases, and 3 bases stayed unmatched. This CDR3 spans 14 amino acids. CDR3 DNA: TGTGCCAGTAGTATAGGAGGCGGGGGAGAGACCCAGTACTTC. Translation gives CASSIGGGGETQYF.

The chain employs TRBV27 and TRBJ2-5, with D unclear. CDR3 length: 11 residues. The germline V and J ends were trimmed by 6 bases and 2 bases, with 4 bases remaining between them. CDR1 MNHEY and CDR2 SMNVEV come from the germline V gene (reference sequence). CDR3 in amino acids: CASSPQETQYF. CDR3 sequence (DNA): TGTGCCAGCAGCCCTCAAGAGACCCAGTACTTC.